This TCR beta chain was identified in a study of shared clonotypes between healthy human individuals. Study results and limitations: Among non-shared clonotypes, generation probabilities were lower than among those shared by all four donors. Naive subsets tended to show greater estimated richness than memory subsets.

Libraries were prepared by immunoSEQ multiplex PCR; TCRdb keeps only in-frame clonotypes and omits some of them. The sample shows around 2.5 million clones, approximately 94% of them seen only once. Germline CDR1 MNHNY, CDR2 SVGAGI (reference sequence). This CDR3 comprises 12 residues. Donors comprised healthy HIV-negative adults lacking recent acute infections or vaccinations. Negatively enriched CD4+ T cells were divided by CD45RA into naive and memory. Remarks on this clone: Its target is not known.

The source material was naive CD4+ T cells from PBMCs. The sample's subset: CD45RA+ positively selected. This clonotype was sampled from a man aged 18 to 30 in good health. Some clones in this sample may be carry-over from other donors' samples. V usage is TRBV6-6 and J usage is TRBJ2-5; D is undetermined. The end of the DNA is better explained by TRBJ2-7, so the J call may be wrong. CDR3 loop: CASRGEDYEQYF. The CDR3 coding sequence is TGTGCCAGCCGCGGAGAAGACTACGAGCAGTACTTC.